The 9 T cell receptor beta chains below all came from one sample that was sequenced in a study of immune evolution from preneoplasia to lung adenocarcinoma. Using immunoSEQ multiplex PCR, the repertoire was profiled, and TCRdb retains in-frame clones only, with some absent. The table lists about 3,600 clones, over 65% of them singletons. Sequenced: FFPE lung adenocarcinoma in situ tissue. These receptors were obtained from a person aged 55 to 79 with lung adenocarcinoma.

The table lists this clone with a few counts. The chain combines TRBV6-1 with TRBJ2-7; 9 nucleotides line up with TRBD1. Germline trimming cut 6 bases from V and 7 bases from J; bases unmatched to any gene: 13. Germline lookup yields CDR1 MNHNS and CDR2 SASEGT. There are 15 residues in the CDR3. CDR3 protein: CASRTDKQGAREQYF. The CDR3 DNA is TGTGCCAGCAGGACGGATAAACAGGGGGCGAGGGAGCAGTACTTC.

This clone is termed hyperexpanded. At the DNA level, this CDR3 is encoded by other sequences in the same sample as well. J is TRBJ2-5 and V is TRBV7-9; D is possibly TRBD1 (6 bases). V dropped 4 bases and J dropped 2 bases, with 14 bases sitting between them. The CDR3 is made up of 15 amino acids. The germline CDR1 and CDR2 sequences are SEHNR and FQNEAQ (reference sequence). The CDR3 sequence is CASSSVTGQQETQYF. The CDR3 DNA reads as TGTGCCAGCAGCTCCGTTACGGGACAACAAGAGACCCAGTACTTC.

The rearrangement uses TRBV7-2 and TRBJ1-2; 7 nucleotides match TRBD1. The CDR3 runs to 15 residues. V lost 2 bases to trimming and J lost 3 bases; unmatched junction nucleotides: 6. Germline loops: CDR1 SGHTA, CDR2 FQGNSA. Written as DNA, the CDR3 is TGTGCCAGCAGCTTAATCGGCAGGGGGTACTATGGCTACACCTTC. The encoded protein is CASSLIGRGYYGYTF.

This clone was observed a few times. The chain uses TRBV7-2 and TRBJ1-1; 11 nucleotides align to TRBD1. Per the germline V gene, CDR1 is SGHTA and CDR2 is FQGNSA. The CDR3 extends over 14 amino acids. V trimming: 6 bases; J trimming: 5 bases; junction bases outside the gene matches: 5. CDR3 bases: TGTGCCAGCAGACGGGACAGGGGGAGTACTGAAGCTTTCTTT. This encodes CASRRDRGSTEAFF.

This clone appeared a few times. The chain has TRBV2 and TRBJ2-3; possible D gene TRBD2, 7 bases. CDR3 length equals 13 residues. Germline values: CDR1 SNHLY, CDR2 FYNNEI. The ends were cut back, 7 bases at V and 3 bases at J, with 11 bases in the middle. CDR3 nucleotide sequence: TGTGCCAGCAATGCGGGGGCAACAGATACGCAGTATTTT. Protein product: CASNAGATDTQYF.

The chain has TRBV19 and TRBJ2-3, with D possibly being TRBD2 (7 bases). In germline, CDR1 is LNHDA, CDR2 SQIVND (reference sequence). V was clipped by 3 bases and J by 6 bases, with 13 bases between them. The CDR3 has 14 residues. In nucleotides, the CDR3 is TGTGCCAGTAGTATTGGGGGGGCACGGGATACGCAGTATTTT. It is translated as CASSIGGARDTQYF.

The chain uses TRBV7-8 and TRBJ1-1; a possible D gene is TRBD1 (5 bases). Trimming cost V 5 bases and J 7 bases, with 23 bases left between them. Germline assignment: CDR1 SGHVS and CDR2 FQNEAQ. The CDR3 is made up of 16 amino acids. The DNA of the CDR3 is TGTGCCAGCAGCCTCCTCGGGACTCTCGCGTCTGTTGAAGCTTTCTTT. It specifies CASSLLGTLASVEAFF.

The CDR3 sequence: CASSFEGNRGSWQYF. As DNA, the CDR3 is TGCGCCAGCAGTTTTGAGGGAAACAGGGGCTCGTGGCAGTACTTC. V is TRBV5-1 and J is TRBJ2-7; the match to TRBD1 covers 7 bases. J was trimmed by 9 bases and V by 5 bases; bases with no gene match: 17. Germline values: CDR1 SGHRS, CDR2 YFSETQ. The CDR3 loop spans 15 amino acids. Full variable domain (remainder filled in from reference TRBV5-1 and TRBJ2-7): KAGVTQTPRYLIKTRGQQVTLSCSPISGHRSVSWYQQTPGQGLQFLFEYFSETQRNKGNFPGRFSGRQFSNSRSEMNVSTLELGDSALYLCASSFEGNRGSWQYFGPGTRLTVT.

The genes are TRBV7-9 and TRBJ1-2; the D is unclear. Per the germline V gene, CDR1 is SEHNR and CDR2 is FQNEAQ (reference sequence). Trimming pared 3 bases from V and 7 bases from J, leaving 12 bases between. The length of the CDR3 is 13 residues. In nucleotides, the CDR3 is TGTGCCAGCAGCTTGTTCCCCGCTTTTGGCTACACCTTC. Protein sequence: CASSLFPAFGYTF.